The rows below give T cell receptor beta chains drawn from one sample of a study of immune evolution from preneoplasia to lung adenocarcinoma. Assay: immunoSEQ multiplex PCR; the TCRdb copy retains only in-frame clones and omits some. Of 12,000 or so clones listed, more than 75% were seen once; the top ten hold around 3.8%. The sample comprised FFPE tissue from an adenomatous hyperplasia lung lesion. The receptor source for this set is a person aged 45-69 years with lung adenocarcinoma. CDR3s include the opening cysteine and the closing phenylalanine or tryptophan. D genes are given only for firm matches. The size of a clone is reported for some rows only, either as once, few or many, or as a class for expanded clones.

clone size: NA
J gene: TRBJ2-1
V gene: TRBV11-3
D gene: TRBD2
CDR3 DNA: TGTGCCAGCAGCATAGGGGGACTAGCGGGGAGGGGCTACAATGAGCAGTTCTTC
CDR3 protein: CASSIGGLAGRGYNEQFF

clone size: NA
J gene: TRBJ1-2
V gene: TRBV10-3
D gene: NA
CDR3 DNA: TGTGCCATCAGAGACGAGTGGGGGCGATATGGCTACACTTTC
CDR3 protein: CAIRDEWGRYGYTF

clone size: NA
J gene: TRBJ2-5
V gene: TRBV19
D gene: NA
CDR3 DNA: TGTGCCAGTAGTCCCCATCAGGAAGAGACCCAGTACTTC
CDR3 protein: CASSPHQEETQYF

clone size: NA
J gene: TRBJ2-7
V gene: TRBV13
D gene: NA
CDR3 DNA: TGTGCCAGCAGCTTAAGGACGGGCTCCTACGAGCAGTACTTC
CDR3 protein: CASSLRTGSYEQYF

clone size: NA
J gene: TRBJ1-1
V gene: TRBV9
D gene: NA
CDR3 DNA: TGTGCCAGCAGCGTAGGCCCAGGAAAGAACACTGAAGCTTTCTTT
CDR3 protein: CASSVGPGKNTEAFF

clone size: NA
J gene: TRBJ1-4
V gene: TRBV28
D gene: NA
CDR3 DNA: TGTGCCAGCAGAAGTGTTGGGGGTTCCGAAAAACTGTTTTTT
CDR3 protein: CASRSVGGSEKLFF

clone size: NA
J gene: TRBJ2-7
V gene: TRBV7-2
D gene: TRBD2
CDR3 DNA: TGTGCCAGCAGCTTAGCCTCCGTCGGACTAGCGGGAGCCGAGCAGTACTTC
CDR3 protein: CASSLASVGLAGAEQYF

clone size: NA
J gene: TRBJ2-5
V gene: TRBV5-1
D gene: TRBD1
CDR3 DNA: TGCGCCAGCAGCTTCCCCATGGGTCGGACAGGGGAACTCCAAGAGACCCAGTACTTC
CDR3 protein: CASSFPMGRTGELQETQYF

clone size: NA
J gene: TRBJ2-3
V gene: TRBV7-6
D gene: NA
CDR3 DNA: TGTGCCAGCAGCTTAGAGGCAGGGACAGATACGCAGTATTTT
CDR3 protein: CASSLEAGTDTQYF

clone size: NA
J gene: TRBJ2-7
V gene: TRBV15
D gene: NA
CDR3 DNA: TGTGCCACCAGCAGTAGGGGGACGGGAATCTCCTACGAGCAGTACTTC
CDR3 protein: CATSSRGTGISYEQYF

clone size: few
J gene: TRBJ2-1
V gene: TRBV5-4
D gene: NA
CDR3 DNA: TGTGCCAGCAGCCCCGGGTCATATGAGCAGTTCTTC
CDR3 protein: CASSPGSYEQFF

clone size: once
J gene: TRBJ2-2
V gene: TRBV6-5
D gene: TRBD2
CDR3 DNA: TGTGCCTGCCGTAGTCTAGCGGGGAACACCGGGGAGCTGTTTTTT
CDR3 protein: CACRSLAGNTGELFF

clone size: NA
J gene: TRBJ2-1
V gene: TRBV29-1
D gene: TRBD2
CDR3 DNA: TGCAGCGTTGTTCTTTTTCGTAGGACTAGCGGAAAATACAATGAGCAGTTCTTC
CDR3 protein: CSVVLFRRTSGKYNEQFF

clone size: NA
J gene: TRBJ2-5
V gene: TRBV11-3
D gene: TRBD2
CDR3 DNA: TGTGCCAGCAGCTTAGGGGGGACTAGCGGGAGAGGAATGGAGACCCAGTACTTC
CDR3 protein: CASSLGGTSGRGMETQYF

clone size: once
J gene: TRBJ2-1
V gene: TRBV7-2
D gene: NA
CDR3 DNA: TGTGCCAGCAGCTCGGGACTCTCCTACAATGAGCAGTTCTTC
CDR3 protein: CASSSGLSYNEQFF

clone size: NA
J gene: TRBJ2-7
V gene: TRBV5-4
D gene: NA
CDR3 DNA: TGTGCCAGCAGCCCTGGGGGAAAGGGGACCTACGAGCAGTACTTC
CDR3 protein: CASSPGGKGTYEQYF

clone size: NA
J gene: TRBJ2-1
V gene: TRBV7-8
D gene: NA
CDR3 DNA: TGTGCCAGCAGCACGGGCGCTTACAATGAGCAGTTCTTC
CDR3 protein: CASSTGAYNEQFF

clone size: NA
J gene: TRBJ2-7
V gene: TRBV19
D gene: TRBD1
CDR3 DNA: TGTGCCAGTAGTATAAGCATAGGGACAGGGGGAAACGAGCAGTACTTC
CDR3 protein: CASSISIGTGGNEQYF

clone size: once
J gene: TRBJ1-1
V gene: TRBV15
D gene: NA
CDR3 DNA: TGTGCCACCAGCCGGATTGGAAGCACTGAAGCTTTCTTT
CDR3 protein: CATSRIGSTEAFF

clone size: NA
J gene: TRBJ2-7
V gene: TRBV28
D gene: NA
CDR3 DNA: TGTGCCAGCAGACCAGGCGTACTGGACGACGATTCTACCAGCTCCTACGAGCAGTACTTC
CDR3 protein: CASRPGVLDDDSTSSYEQYF

clone size: NA
J gene: TRBJ2-1
V gene: TRBV2
D gene: NA
CDR3 DNA: TGTGCCAGCAGTGAAGGGACATTCTCCTACAATGAGCAGTTCTTC
CDR3 protein: CASSEGTFSYNEQFF

clone size: NA
J gene: TRBJ2-5
V gene: TRBV5-1
D gene: NA
CDR3 DNA: TGCGCCAGCAGCTTGGTAGGCCAGAGGGCGCTTGGAGAGACCCAGTACTTC
CDR3 protein: CASSLVGQRALGETQYF